This T cell receptor (beta chain) was profiled in a study of beta chain features in type 1 diabetes. The V end was cut by 5 bases, the J end by 6 bases, with 14 bases between. The V gene's germline CDR1 is SGHTA and CDR2 FQGTGA. This CDR3 has 13 amino acids. The authors reverse transcribed all of the isolated RNA, so sequencing captured expressed TCRB transcripts. Profiling relied on immunoSEQ multiplex PCR, and the TCRdb table lists in-frame clones only, not all of them. The repertoire holds around 300,000 clones, with 8% to 13% as singletons. This clone has just a few counts. The chain recombines TRBV7-3 with TRBJ2-7; a possible D gene is TRBD2 (6 bases). Input material: naive CD4+ T cells from blood. This TCR was recovered from a woman in her twenties or thirties in good health. CDR3 protein: CASSVQEGSEQYF. In DNA, the CDR3 is TGTGCCAGCAGCGTCCAGGAGGGTAGCGAGCAGTACTTC.